The 26 T cell receptor beta chains listed next were all sequenced from one sample in a study of OX40 agonist ivuxolimab in advanced cancers. Data came from immunoSEQ multiplex PCR; TCRdb stores just in-frame clones and leaves some out. The sample consists of 90,000 to 120,000 clones, around 93% of them appearing once. This specimen was CD4+ or CD8+ T cells sorted from blood, taken in a trial of the OX40 agonist ivuxolimab. The receptors stem from an adult with an advanced solid tumor such as melanoma, head and neck, liver or kidney cancer.

CDR3 sequence: CASSLPAGGEAGGELFF. CDR3 nucleotide sequence: TGTGCCAGCAGCTTACCCGCGGGAGGGGAGGCGGGCGGGGAGCTGTTTTTT. The J gene is TRBJ2-2, the V gene TRBV11-3; 9 bases are shared with TRBD2. Losses at the gene ends were 2 bases for V and 7 bases for J; bases not matched to a gene: 11. This CDR3 has 17 amino acids. Germline assignment: CDR1 SGHNT and CDR2 YENEEA.

The chain links TRBV11-2 to TRBJ2-3, with a tentative D call TRBD2 (6 bases). Germline CDR1 and CDR2: SGHAT and FQNNGV. This CDR3 comprises 15 residues. V gave up 1 base and J gave up 2 bases, with 10 bases separating them. The CDR3 DNA follows: TGTGCCAGCAGCTTAGTGGCGGGACCCACAGATACGCAGTATTTT. It encodes CASSLVAGPTDTQYF.

The chain uses TRBV9 and TRBJ2-3; the match to TRBD2 covers 8 bases. Unmatched junction bases numbered 11, after V lost 0 bases and J lost 2 bases. The CDR3 spans 18 residues. The V gene's germline CDR1 is SGDLS and CDR2 YYNGEE. CDR3 loop: CASSVVASSGPYTDTQYF. The CDR3, as DNA: TGTGCCAGCAGCGTAGTGGCGTCTAGCGGGCCGTACACAGATACGCAGTATTTT.

This clone was seen only once. The V gene is TRBV27, the J gene TRBJ2-2, with TRBD2 as a possible D gene (6 bases). The CDR3 is made up of 17 amino acids. Germline V gene data show CDR1 as MNHEY and CDR2 as SMNVEV (reference sequence). Trimming shortened V by 1 base and J by 2 bases, and 14 bases separated the two germline ends. CDR3 coding DNA: TGTGCCAGCAGTTTATGGGGGACTCGAGGCAACACCGGGGAGCTGTTTTTT. It codes for CASSLWGTRGNTGELFF.

The V and J genes are TRBV7-9 and TRBJ2-1, with 7 bases that match TRBD2. This CDR3 region has 14 residues. Germline-derived CDR1 and CDR2 are SEHNR and FQNEAQ (reference sequence). V trimming: 1 base; J trimming: 6 bases; junction bases outside the gene matches: 3. The CDR3 sequence is CASSLGSGGNEQFF. CDR3 sequence (DNA): TGTGCCAGCAGCTTAGGTTCGGGGGGCAATGAGCAGTTCTTC.

The chain has TRBV2 and TRBJ2-3, with 9 bases that match TRBD1. From germline, CDR1 is SNHLY and CDR2 FYNNEI. CDR3 length equals 14 residues. Trimming cost V 7 bases and J 3 bases; bases outside gene matches: 5. CDR3 in amino acids: CASTKDRGTDTQYF. The CDR3 coding sequence is TGTGCCAGCACTAAGGACAGGGGTACAGATACGCAGTATTTT.

This sequence joins TRBV27 and TRBJ1-1; 7 bases align to TRBD1. The CDR3 runs 13 residues. CDR1 and CDR2 from the germline V gene are MNHEY and SMNVEV (reference sequence). V shed 3 bases and J 8 bases; nucleotides not matched to a gene: 6. The CDR3 region is CASSLSDRAEAFF. The CDR3 DNA is TGTGCCAGCAGTTTGTCCGACAGGGCCGAAGCTTTCTTT.

This clone was seen a handful of times. The rearrangement links TRBV5-1 to TRBJ1-1; no reliable D call. Trimming cost V 0 bases and J 3 bases, with 6 bases left between them. The CDR3 spans 13 residues. The germline V gene encodes CDR1 SGHRS and CDR2 YFSETQ. Here the CDR3 DNA reads TGCGCCAGCAGCTTGGACAGCTACACTGAAGCTTTCTTT. It specifies CASSLDSYTEAFF.

This sequence joins TRBV5-6 and TRBJ2-3, with TRBD2 matching over 8 bases. Germline CDR1 reads SGHDT; CDR2 reads YYEEEE. V trimming: 4 bases; J trimming: 1 base; junction bases outside the gene matches: 8. The CDR3 loop spans 16 amino acids. CDR3 loop: CASSANSGGGTDTQYF. The CDR3 nucleotides read TGTGCCAGCAGCGCGAATTCCGGGGGGGGCACAGATACGCAGTATTTT.

This chain connects TRBV9 to TRBJ2-5; a weak D match, TRBD1 (5 bases). V was trimmed by 9 bases and J by 0 bases, leaving 15 bases between them. CDR3 length: 14 amino acids. Germline assignment: CDR1 SGDLS and CDR2 YYNGEE. CDR3 nucleotides: TGTGCCAACGACCAGACAGCGTACCAAGAGACCCAGTACTTC. Translating it yields CANDQTAYQETQYF.

The chain is built from TRBV19 and TRBJ2-1; 7 nucleotides agree with TRBD1. The V gene end was trimmed by 4 bases and the J gene end by 4 bases; junction bases not matched to a gene: 7. This CDR3 comprises 15 residues. CDR1 is LNHDA, CDR2 SQIVND, per germline (reference sequence). This chain's CDR3 is CASSTPRGQYNEQFF. In DNA, the CDR3 is TGTGCCAGTAGTACCCCTCGGGGACAGTACAATGAGCAGTTCTTC.

The chain couples TRBV19 to TRBJ1-5; 12 positions match TRBD1. J was trimmed by 6 bases and V by 5 bases; bases with no gene match: 8. CDR1 is LNHDA and CDR2 is SQIVND in the germline V gene (reference sequence). This CDR3 has 16 amino acids. The chain's CDR3 is CASSESGTGGSQPQHF. The CDR3 nucleotides are TGTGCCAGTAGTGAATCCGGGACAGGGGGCAGTCAGCCCCAGCATTTT.

This chain links TRBV10-3 with TRBJ1-4; D gene uncertain. This CDR3 has 13 residues. The V and J ends lost 3 bases and 4 bases respectively, with 6 bases between them. Germline V gene data show CDR1 as ENHRY and CDR2 as SYGVKD. This chain's CDR3 is CAISDSVNEKLFF. The DNA for the CDR3 is TGTGCCATCAGTGATTCGGTTAATGAAAAACTGTTTTTT.

The chain uses TRBV6-5 and TRBJ2-1; perhaps TRBD2 as D (6 bases). Germline CDR1 reads MNHEY; CDR2 reads SVGAGI. CDR3 size: 15 residues. Trimming left V 6 bases short and J 8 bases short, with 20 bases between. DNA of the CDR3: TGTGCCAGCAGGTGGAGGGCGACCCGCAGGGATGAGCAGTTCTTC. Translation: CASRWRATRRDEQFF.

V usage is TRBV10-3 and J usage is TRBJ2-5, with a possible D match to TRBD2 (7 bases). The germline V and J ends were trimmed by 7 bases and 4 bases, with 22 bases remaining between them. This CDR3 contains 16 residues. CDR1 and CDR2 (germline): ENHRY, SYGVKD. This chain's CDR3 is CAIKQGGAGDGETQYF. Written as DNA, the CDR3 is TGTGCCATCAAGCAAGGGGGGGCAGGGGATGGAGAGACCCAGTACTTC.

The chain has TRBV7-3 and TRBJ2-3; D is uncertain. Germline-derived CDR1 and CDR2 are SGHTA and FQGTGA. V lost 4 bases and J 1 base, leaving 3 bases between the germline ends. This CDR3 comprises 12 residues. The DNA of the CDR3 is TGTGCCAGCAGCTCCGGCACAGATACGCAGTATTTT. Protein product: CASSSGTDTQYF. Full variable domain (outside the CDR3, taken from reference TRBV7-3 and TRBJ2-3): GAGVSQTPSNKVTEKGKYVELRCDPISGHTALYWYRQSLGQGPEFLIYFQGTGAADDSGLPNDRFFAVRPEGSVSTLKIQRTERGDSAVYLCASSSGTDTQYFGPGTRLTVL.

The V call is TRBV5-4, the J call TRBJ2-7; 8 nucleotides align to TRBD2. The CDR3 covers 15 residues. CDR1 SGHNT and CDR2 YYREEE come from the germline V gene (reference sequence). Trimming removed 4 bases from V and 0 bases from J; junction bases left unmatched: 6. CDR3 protein: CASSADGGGSYEQYF. The CDR3 nucleotides are TGTGCCAGCAGCGCGGACGGGGGGGGCTCCTACGAGCAGTACTTC.

This chain links TRBV15 with TRBJ2-2; maybe TRBD2 (5 bases). This CDR3 has 14 amino acids. The ends were cut back, 6 bases at V and 1 base at J, with 9 bases in the middle. Germline V gives CDR1 LNHNV, CDR2 YYDKDF (reference sequence). This chain's CDR3 is CATSVAMNTGELFF. CDR3 nucleotides: TGTGCCACCAGTGTAGCGATGAACACCGGGGAGCTGTTTTTT.

The V call is TRBV10-2, the J call TRBJ1-1; D not resolved. The V gene's germline CDR1 is WSHSY and CDR2 SAAADI. The CDR3 is 12 amino acids. Trimming stripped 6 bases from V and 4 bases from J, with 9 bases between. CDR3 sequence (DNA): TGCGCCAGCAGCGAAACGGCCACTGAAGCTTTCTTT. Its protein is CASSETATEAFF.

The chain couples TRBV19 to TRBJ2-1; D not resolved. CDR3 length equals 15 residues. Germline V gene data show CDR1 as LNHDA and CDR2 as SQIVND (reference sequence). Between the trimmed V and J ends, which lost 3 bases and 8 bases, there was a span of 17 bases. The CDR3 is CASSIYSGFSDEQFF. The CDR3, as DNA: TGTGCCAGTAGTATCTACTCGGGTTTTTCGGATGAGCAGTTCTTC.

V gene TRBV6-5 combines with J gene TRBJ2-1; 12 bases fit TRBD2. This CDR3 has 15 residues. Germline V lookup: CDR1 MNHEY, CDR2 SVGAGI. The ends lost 4 bases at V and 9 bases at J; junction bases unmatched: 7. The CDR3 region has the DNA TGTGCCAGCAGTTTTCTAGCGGGAGGGCAAGGTGAGCAGTTCTTC. This gives the protein CASSFLAGGQGEQFF.

DNA of the CDR3: TGCGCCAGCAGCTTGGAGAGGGTTCTCTATGGCTACACCTTC. It codes for CASSLERVLYGYTF. The chain couples TRBV5-1 to TRBJ1-2; D gene unclear. Germline V lookup: CDR1 SGHRS, CDR2 YFSETQ. The CDR3 has 14 amino acids. Trimming shortened V by 0 bases and J by 4 bases, and 10 bases separated the two germline ends. Full variable domain (missing parts from reference TRBV5-1 and TRBJ1-2): KAGVTQTPRYLIKTRGQQVTLSCSPISGHRSVSWYQQTPGQGLQFLFEYFSETQRNKGNFPGRFSGRQFSNSRSEMNVSTLELGDSALYLCASSLERVLYGYTFGSGTRLTVV.

Note on this clone: The same CDR3 also results from other DNA sequences found in this sample. This chain uses TRBV27 with TRBJ2-5; 9 bases agree with TRBD2. This CDR3 is 18 amino acids long. The germline gives CDR1 MNHEY, CDR2 SMNVEV (reference sequence). V shed 5 bases and J 1 base; nucleotides not matched to a gene: 14. This CDR3 is CASSQRLRLAGRQETQYF. CDR3 bases: TGTGCCAGCAGTCAACGACTGCGGCTAGCGGGGCGCCAAGAGACCCAGTACTTC.

The chain couples TRBV19 to TRBJ1-2; D not resolved. V lost 6 bases, J lost 0 bases, and 8 bases lay in between. This CDR3 comprises 13 residues. The germline V gene has CDR1 LNHDA and CDR2 SQIVND (reference sequence). CDR3 nucleotide sequence: TGTGCCAGTAGAACTGTATCTAACTATGGCTACACCTTC. Protein sequence: CASRTVSNYGYTF.

The chain is built from TRBV7-9 and TRBJ2-1; D not certain. The germline CDR1 and CDR2 sequences are SEHNR and FQNEAQ (reference sequence). CDR3 length: 16 residues. Trimming cost V 5 bases and J 10 bases, with 24 bases left between them. Here the CDR3 reads CASSPVLRRSFNEQFF. The CDR3 DNA reads TGTGCCAGCAGCCCAGTGCTTAGAAGGTCGTTTAACGAGCAGTTCTTC.

This chain joins TRBV6-1 and TRBJ2-5; the D is unclear. Germline CDR1 reads MNHNS; CDR2 reads SASEGT. V was clipped by 3 bases and J by 5 bases, with 10 bases between them. The length of the CDR3 is 13 residues. Here the CDR3 reads CASSDGAKETQYF. The CDR3 coding sequence is TGTGCCAGCAGTGACGGCGCGAAGGAGACCCAGTACTTC.